These T cell receptor beta chains were read from a single sample in a study of naive and memory T cell subsets. MiXCR, applied by TCRdb to the UMI-ligation and nested PCR reads, yields one record per CDR3 protein. This sample carries some 110,000 distinct CDR3 sequences, roughly 15% of them seen once, and the ten largest clones take approximately 2.6%. Sequenced sample: naive CD8+ T cells from blood. The receptor set was obtained from a human donor in good health. CDR3s include the opening cysteine and the closing phenylalanine or tryptophan. D genes are given only for firm matches. A row's size may be missing; if present it is once, few, many or a size class.

>TRBJ1-1|.|.|TRBV10-3
TGTGCCATCAGTGAGTCCGCGGCCGGAGAAGCTTTCTTT
CAISESAAGEAFF
>TRBJ2-5|many|TRBD1|TRBV20-1
TGCAGTGCTGACCCCAGGACAGGTCCTCAAGAGACCCAGTACTTC
CSADPRTGPQETQYF
>TRBJ2-3|many|TRBD2|TRBV7-6
TGTGCCAGCAGCGGCGGACTAGCGGGAGGTATCACAGATACGCAGTATTTT
CASSGGLAGGITDTQYF
>TRBJ2-7|many|.|TRBV27
TGTGCCAGCAGCTTATGGGGCTCCTACGAGCAGTACTTC
CASSLWGSYEQYF
>TRBJ1-1|.|TRBD1|TRBV12-3/TRBV12-4
TGTGCCAGCAGGGGACAGGTGAACACTGAAGCTTTCTTT
CASRGQVNTEAFF
>TRBJ2-3|.|.|TRBV9
TGTGCCAGCAGCCTAGAGCCCACCTTAGCACCCAACACAGATACGCAGTATTTT
CASSLEPTLAPNTDTQYF
>TRBJ2-1|.|.|TRBV7-9
TGTGCCAGCAGCTTAGCGGTCACGATCTCCTACAATGAGCAGTTCTTC
CASSLAVTISYNEQFF
>TRBJ1-3|.|TRBD1|TRBV29-1
TGCAGCGTCGAAACGGACAGGGGTGGAAACACCATATATTTT
CSVETDRGGNTIYF
>TRBJ2-1|many|.|TRBV5-5
TGTGCCAGCAGCTTCACGCCGGGGGTTGGGGATGAGCAGTTCTTC
CASSFTPGVGDEQFF
>TRBJ2-5|few|TRBD2|TRBV28
TGTGCCAGCAGTTTTCCCCTCAGGGGACTAGCGGCTCCCAACTCTCAAGAGACCCAGTACTTC
CASSFPLRGLAAPNSQETQYF
>TRBJ2-3|few|.|TRBV4-3
TGCGCCAGCAGCCAAGCCCAGGGGGAGGGTACGCAGTATTTT
CASSQAQGEGTQYF
>TRBJ2-3|.|.|TRBV24-1
TGTGCCACCAGTGATTTGTCAGGGGCCTCAGATACGCAGTATTTT
CATSDLSGASDTQYF
>TRBJ1-1|.|.|TRBV9
TGTGCCAGCAGCCCACGACCCGGGGGCACTGAAGCTTTCTTT
CASSPRPGGTEAFF
>TRBJ2-7|many|TRBD1|TRBV7-6
TGTGCCAGCAGCTTGGGACAGATCCCCTACGAGCAGTACTTC
CASSLGQIPYEQYF
>TRBJ2-1|few|.|TRBV28
TGTGCCAGCAGCTCTGTCGTTGGGAATGAGCAGTTCTTC
CASSSVVGNEQFF
>TRBJ2-2|few|.|TRBV9
TGTGCCAGCAGCGTTTCGAGCACCGGGGAGCTGTTTTTT
CASSVSSTGELFF
>TRBJ2-5|.|.|TRBV29-1
TGCAGCGTTGCTGGGGACCAACAAGAGACCCAGTACTTC
CSVAGDQQETQYF
>TRBJ1-2|few|.|TRBV9
TGTGCCAGCAGCGTAGGGGGGGGTACGGCTGGCTACACCTTC
CASSVGGGTAGYTF
>TRBJ2-2|many|.|TRBV7-6
TGTGCCAGACCGGGACGGAACACCGGGGAGCTGTTTTTT
CARPGRNTGELFF
>TRBJ2-7|.|.|TRBV5-6
TGTGCCAGCAGCTTGGGCAGGGGCCCTTACGAGCAGTACTTC
CASSLGRGPYEQYF
>TRBJ2-1|.|TRBD2|TRBV2
TGTGCCAGCACGGGAGCGGGAACCTACAATGAGCAGTTCTTC
CASTGAGTYNEQFF
>TRBJ1-6|.|TRBD1|TRBV4-3
TGCGCCAGCAGCCAAGATAGGCAGGGGGTTAGGTCACCCCTCCACTTT
CASSQDRQGVRSPLHF
>TRBJ2-1|.|.|TRBV6-6
TGTGCCAGCAGTTACTCCGCCTCTTCCCGGGGGTATATTGAGCAGTTCTTC
CASSYSASSRGYIEQFF
>TRBJ1-4|.|.|TRBV4-1
TGCGCCAGCAGCCAAAATACGGGGCAGAGACTGTTTTTT
CASSQNTGQRLFF
>TRBJ2-2|.|.|TRBV7-8
TGTGCCAGCAGCTCCCCGGGAGCCAACACCGGGGAGCTGTTTTTT
CASSSPGANTGELFF
>TRBJ1-2|few|.|TRBV27
TGTGCCAGCAGTTTCGGGCAGGGTTATGGCTACACCTTC
CASSFGQGYGYTF
>TRBJ1-2|.|.|TRBV6-1
TGTGCCAGCAGTGAAGCGTCCGGAACCTTCTTC
CASSEASGTFF
>TRBJ1-5|many|.|TRBV6-5
TGTGCCAGCAGCGTTCATAGCAATCAGCCCCAGCATTTT
CASSVHSNQPQHF
>TRBJ2-1|many|.|TRBV20-1
TGCAGTGCTATTGCGAGCGGCCACTCCTACAATGAGCAGTTCTTC
CSAIASGHSYNEQFF
>TRBJ2-5|few|TRBD2|TRBV7-2
TGTGCCAGCAGCAGTTGGGAACTAGCGGTAGAAGAGACCCAGTACTTC
CASSSWELAVEETQYF
>TRBJ1-3|.|.|TRBV20-1
TGCAGTGCTAGTGGGGACGGCTTTATGTACTCTGGAAACACCATATATTTT
CSASGDGFMYSGNTIYF
>TRBJ1-6|many|.|TRBV4-3
TGCGCCAGCAGCCAAGAAGGAGGGTATGGGTCACCCCTCCACTTT
CASSQEGGYGSPLHF
>TRBJ1-6|many|.|TRBV19
TGTGCCAGTAGTACAGGAAATTCACCCCTCCACTTT
CASSTGNSPLHF
>TRBJ2-2|few|TRBD1|TRBV20-1
TGCAGTGCTAGACAAGGACAGGGCACCGGGGAGCTGTTTTTT
CSARQGQGTGELFF
>TRBJ2-7|many|.|TRBV9
TGTGCCAGCAGTGAGGCGGCGACCCCAGTATACGAGCAGTACTTC
CASSEAATPVYEQYF
>TRBJ1-1|many|.|TRBV14
TGTGCCAGCAGTCACGGACACAGTAGATGGAACACTGAAGCTTTCTTT
CASSHGHSRWNTEAFF
>TRBJ2-1|many|.|TRBV29-1
TGCAGCGTTGGAGGAATGGTGGGAACCATTACCTACAATGAGCAGTTCTTC
CSVGGMVGTITYNEQFF
>TRBJ2-7|many|.|TRBV20-1
TGCAGTGCTGAAGGTAATCAGCTGACCTCCTACGAGCAGTACTTC
CSAEGNQLTSYEQYF
>TRBJ1-2|few|.|TRBV29-1
TGCAGCGTTGTCCAGGGTGCTTATGGCTACACCTTC
CSVVQGAYGYTF
>TRBJ2-1|few|.|TRBV4-3
TGCGCCAGCAGCCAAGATAATGAGCAGTTCTTC
CASSQDNEQFF
>TRBJ2-3|.|TRBD2|TRBV7-8
TGTGCCAGCAGCTTAAGACCTTTCGATGCGGGGGGGCAAGATACGCAGTATTTT
CASSLRPFDAGGQDTQYF